A selection of T cell receptor beta chains follows, all from one sample in a study of Ad26.COV2.S vaccination and SARS-CoV-2 variants. Sequenced by immunoSEQ multiplex PCR; TCRdb stores in-frame clones only, minus some. Seen here are a few hundred thousand clones, approximately 90% observed once, and the top ten hold over 1.5%. The specimen comprised peripheral blood, sampled in a trial of Ad26.COV2.S vaccine versus placebo. These receptors all stem from a person aged 18-65 years who received the Ad26.COV2.S COVID-19 vaccine or a placebo. Both conserved end residues are part of each CDR3. The D gene is left open where the match is weak. Clone size is not always given. Where it is, it says once, few, many or a class for expanded clones.

>TRBJ2-7|.|.|TRBV5-6
TGTGCCAGCAGCCCGACGGGCTCCGGCTCCTACGAGCAGTACTTC
CASSPTGSGSYEQYF
>TRBJ2-6|.|many|TRBV6-4
TGTGCCAGCAGTGACTCTGGGGCCAACGTCCTGACTTTC
CASSDSGANVLTF
>TRBJ2-5|.|.|TRBV28
TGTGCCAGCAGTTTAAACCAAGAGACCCAGTACTTC
CASSLNQETQYF
>TRBJ2-1|.|once|TRBV29-1
TGCAGCGTAAACGACGCTAGCCATAGCTCCTACAATGAGCAGTTCTTC
CSVNDASHSSYNEQFF
>TRBJ2-1|TRBD1|.|TRBV12-5
TGTGCTAGTGGTCCCCACAGGGGGAATGAGCAGTTCTTC
CASGPHRGNEQFF
>TRBJ2-5|TRBD2|once|TRBV15
TGTGCCACCAGCATGAGACTAGCGGCCCAAGAGACCCAGTACTTC
CATSMRLAAQETQYF
>TRBJ1-5|.|.|TRBV28
TGTGCCAGCAGTTTTCATACAGAGATAAATCAGCCCCAGCATTTT
CASSFHTEINQPQHF
>TRBJ1-1|.|.|TRBV28
TGTGCCAGCAGTCCGCGAAAGGGGAAGACTGAAGCTTTCTTT
CASSPRKGKTEAFF
>TRBJ2-1|TRBD2|.|TRBV20-1
TGCAGTGCTAGTAGGGCTAGCGGCGCCTACAATGAGCAGTTCTTC
CSASRASGAYNEQFF
>TRBJ2-1|TRBD2|once|TRBV2
TGTGCCAGCAGACTAGCGGGGGGCTACAATGAGCAGTTCTTC
CASRLAGGYNEQFF
>TRBJ2-6|TRBD2|.|TRBV5-1
TGCGCCAGCAGCCCGGGACTAGCGGCTGGGGCCAACGTCCTGACTTTC
CASSPGLAAGANVLTF
>TRBJ2-1|TRBD2|.|TRBV5-1
TGCGCCAGCAGGACTAGCGGGAGGTACTACAATGAGCAGTTCTTC
CASRTSGRYYNEQFF
>TRBJ1-2|.|.|TRBV9
TGTGCCAGCAGCCCCACCTCGGGGCCAGCCTATGGCTACACCTTC
CASSPTSGPAYGYTF
>TRBJ1-5|.|.|TRBV10-2
TGCGCCAGCCGGGGTAGGTCTAATCAGCCCCAGCATTTT
CASRGRSNQPQHF
>TRBJ2-6|TRBD2|few|TRBV7-9
TGTGCCAGCAGTCCCCGGGAGGGATGGGGCTCTGGGGCCAACGTCCTGACTTTC
CASSPREGWGSGANVLTF
>TRBJ2-2|.|.|TRBV5-1
TGCGCCAGCCTACGGGACGCAGAGCGGAGGGGGTACACCGGGGAGCTGTTTTTT
CASLRDAERRGYTGELFF
>TRBJ2-1|.|.|TRBV7-9
TGTGCCAGCAGCCCCCGTGGGGGCGGGAATGAGCAGTTCTTC
CASSPRGGGNEQFF
>TRBJ2-2|TRBD2|.|TRBV7-2
TGTGCCAGCAGCTTTAGCGGGCCTAAGGACGGGGAGCTGTTTTTT
CASSFSGPKDGELFF
>TRBJ1-1|TRBD1|.|TRBV19
TGTGCCAGTAGTCCCCGGACAGGGCAGGTGAACACTGAAGCTTTCTTT
CASSPRTGQVNTEAFF
>TRBJ2-7|TRBD1|.|TRBV5-1
TGCGCCAGCAGCCCAGCTACAGGGGGGATTACCTACGAGCAGTACTTC
CASSPATGGITYEQYF
>TRBJ2-7|TRBD2|.|TRBV4-1
TGCGCCAGCACCCTAGGGACTAGCGGGCACTACGAGCAGTACTTC
CASTLGTSGHYEQYF
>TRBJ1-1|.|.|TRBV29-1
TGCAGCGTTTCCGGGGACCGAGCCATGAACACTGAAGCTTTCTTT
CSVSGDRAMNTEAFF
>TRBJ2-7|TRBD1|.|TRBV5-1
TGCGCCAGCAGTAGGGACAGCTACGAGCAGTACTTC
CASSRDSYEQYF
>TRBJ2-7|TRBD2|.|TRBV25-1
TGTGCCAGCAGTGAATTGGGGGGAGGGCCCCTCGAGCAGTACTTC
CASSELGGGPLEQYF
>TRBJ1-5|.|.|TRBV19
TGTGCCAGTAACACTATAGGGGAAGGGCAGCCCCAGCATTTT
CASNTIGEGQPQHF
>TRBJ2-1|TRBD2|.|TRBV28
TGTGCCAGCAGTCGTAGCGGGAGTTCCTACAATGAGCAGTTCTTC
CASSRSGSSYNEQFF
>TRBJ1-1|.|.|TRBV18
TGTGCCAGCTCACCTGTTTTCGGGACGGGCACTGAAGCTTTCTTT
CASSPVFGTGTEAFF
>TRBJ2-1|TRBD2|.|TRBV9
TGTGCCAGCAGCCCCACCCTCAGCGGGAGGCCCCTCGGTGAGCAGTTCTTC
CASSPTLSGRPLGEQFF
>TRBJ1-5|.|.|TRBV3-1/TRBV3-2
TGTGCCAGCAGCCAAGGAGGCAATCAGCCCCAGCATTTT
CASSQGGNQPQHF
>TRBJ2-1|.|.|TRBV9
TGTGCCAGCAGCGAAGCCGGGAGAGGAAATGAGCAGTTCTTC
CASSEAGRGNEQFF
>TRBJ2-1|TRBD1|.|TRBV28
TGTGCCAGCAGTACGAGGACAGGGGGGAATGAGCAGTTCTTC
CASSTRTGGNEQFF
>TRBJ2-1|TRBD2|.|TRBV9
TGTGCCAGCAGCGCGGGACTAGCGGTCTACAATGAGCAGTTCTTC
CASSAGLAVYNEQFF
>TRBJ2-5|.|.|TRBV10-3
TGTGCCATCAGTGAGGCCGGGGCAGAGACCCAGTACTTC
CAISEAGAETQYF
>TRBJ1-2|.|.|TRBV2
TGTGCCAGCAGGGTGAACCCAAACTATGGCTACACCTTC
CASRVNPNYGYTF
>TRBJ1-2|TRBD1|.|TRBV24-1
TGTGCCACCAGTGACCCGGACAGGGGGCGGGATGGCTACACCTTC
CATSDPDRGRDGYTF
>TRBJ1-3|.|.|TRBV19
TGTGCCAGTAGTGGACAACAGGTCTCTGGAAACACCATATATTTT
CASSGQQVSGNTIYF
>TRBJ1-1|.|.|TRBV6-6
TGTGCCAGCAGTTACCCCGCGGCGGGGAGGAAGACTGAAGCTTTCTTT
CASSYPAAGRKTEAFF
>TRBJ2-7|TRBD2|.|TRBV27
TGTGCCAGCAGTCCGGTTGCGGGAGGGTACGAGCAGTACTTC
CASSPVAGGYEQYF
>TRBJ1-5|TRBD1|.|TRBV24-1
TGTGCCACCAGTGAGACAGGGGGAGTGGGTCAGCCCCAGCATTTT
CATSETGGVGQPQHF